This T cell receptor (beta chain) was sequenced during a study of Ad26.COV2.S vaccination and SARS-CoV-2 variants. Whole-study context: It was the COV1001 Ad26.COV2.S trial arm that included the donor. General observations from the study: Reported findings describe substantial breadth in spike-specific CD8+ and CD4+ T cell responses following vaccination.

Per germline, CDR1 SGHTA and CDR2 FQGTGA. Losses at the gene ends were 5 bases for V and 1 base for J; bases not matched to a gene: 4. The length of the CDR3 is 14 residues. Sequenced by immunoSEQ multiplex PCR; TCRdb stores in-frame clones only, minus some. The sample has about 320,000 clones, around four fifths seen once; the top ten hold around 2.2%. Described treatment: around 19 received Ad26.COV2.S at low or high dose, single or two shots; a few received placebo; per-sample allocation not given. Sampling was performed 63 days after the first vaccine or placebo injection. Immunization relied on an Ad26 vector, which expressed Wuhan-strain SARS-CoV-2 spike. As concerns this clone: The antigen is unknown. This may stem from a read error, because a much larger clone lies one nucleotide away.

Here the sequenced sample was peripheral blood, taken in a trial of Ad26.COV2.S vaccine versus placebo. V is TRBV7-3 and J is TRBJ2-5; 7 bases map to TRBD1. The sequence was obtained from a person aged 18-60 years who received the Ad26.COV2.S COVID-19 vaccine or a placebo. The CDR3 sequence: CASSPTGFQETQYF. CDR3 nucleotides: TGTGCCAGCAGCCCGACAGGGTTCCAAGAGACCCAGTACTTC.